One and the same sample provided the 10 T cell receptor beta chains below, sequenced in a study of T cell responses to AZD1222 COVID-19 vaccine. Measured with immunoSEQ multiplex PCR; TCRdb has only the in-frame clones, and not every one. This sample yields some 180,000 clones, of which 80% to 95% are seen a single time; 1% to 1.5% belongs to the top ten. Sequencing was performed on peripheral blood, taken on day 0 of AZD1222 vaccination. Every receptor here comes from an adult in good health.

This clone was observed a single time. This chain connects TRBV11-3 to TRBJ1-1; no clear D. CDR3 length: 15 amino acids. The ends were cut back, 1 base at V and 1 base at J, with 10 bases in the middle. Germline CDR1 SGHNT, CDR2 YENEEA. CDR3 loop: CASSLGAGSNTEAFF. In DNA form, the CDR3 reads TGTGCCAGCAGCTTAGGGGCAGGATCGAACACTGAAGCTTTCTTT.

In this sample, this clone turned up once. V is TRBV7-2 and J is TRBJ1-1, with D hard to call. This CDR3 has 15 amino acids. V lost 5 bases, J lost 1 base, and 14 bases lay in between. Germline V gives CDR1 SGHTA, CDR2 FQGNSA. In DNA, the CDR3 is TGTGCCAGCAGCCCCGCTGGGCTAGAGAACACTGAAGCTTTCTTT. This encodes CASSPAGLENTEAFF.

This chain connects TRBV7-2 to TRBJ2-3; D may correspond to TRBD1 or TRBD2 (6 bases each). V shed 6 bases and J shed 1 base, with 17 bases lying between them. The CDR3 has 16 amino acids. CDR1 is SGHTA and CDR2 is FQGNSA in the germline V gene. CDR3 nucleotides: TGTGCCAGCAGGAAAGGGGGGAACAGCCGCACAGATACGCAGTATTTT. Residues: CASRKGGNSRTDTQYF.

The CDR3 loop reads CASRQEINTGELFF. In DNA, the CDR3 is TGTGCCAGCAGACAGGAGATAAACACCGGGGAGCTGTTTTTT. The J gene is TRBJ2-2, the V gene TRBV7-9, with D tentatively TRBD1 (5 bases). Per germline, CDR1 SEHNR and CDR2 FQNEAQ (reference sequence). The CDR3 extends over 14 amino acids. V was shortened by 6 bases and J by 2 bases, with 10 bases between the two germline ends.

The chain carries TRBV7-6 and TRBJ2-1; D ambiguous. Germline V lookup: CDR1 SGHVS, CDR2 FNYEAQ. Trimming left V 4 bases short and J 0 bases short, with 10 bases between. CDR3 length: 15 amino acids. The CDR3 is CASSSASFSYNEQFF. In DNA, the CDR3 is TGTGCCAGCAGCTCAGCTAGTTTCTCCTACAATGAGCAGTTCTTC.

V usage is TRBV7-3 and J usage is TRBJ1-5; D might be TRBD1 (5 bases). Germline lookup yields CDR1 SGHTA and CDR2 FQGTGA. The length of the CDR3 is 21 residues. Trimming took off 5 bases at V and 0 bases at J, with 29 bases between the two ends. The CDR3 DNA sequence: TGTGCCAGCAGCGGGACGACCTACCCCCCCGGGACTATCCATAGCAATCAGCCCCAGCATTTT. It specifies CASSGTTYPPGTIHSNQPQHF. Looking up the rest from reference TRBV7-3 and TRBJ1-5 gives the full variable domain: GAGVSQTPSNKVTEKGKYVELRCDPISGHTALYWYRQSLGQGPEFLIYFQGTGAADDSGLPNDRFFAVRPEGSVSTLKIQRTERGDSAVYLCASSGTTYPPGTIHSNQPQHFGDGTRLSIL.

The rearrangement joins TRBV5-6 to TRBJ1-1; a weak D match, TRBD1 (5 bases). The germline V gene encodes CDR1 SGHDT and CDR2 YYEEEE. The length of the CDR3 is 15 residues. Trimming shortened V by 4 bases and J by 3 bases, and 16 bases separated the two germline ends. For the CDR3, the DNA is TGTGCCAGCAGCGGGCAGGGCCTGATGTACACTGAAGCTTTCTTT. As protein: CASSGQGLMYTEAFF.

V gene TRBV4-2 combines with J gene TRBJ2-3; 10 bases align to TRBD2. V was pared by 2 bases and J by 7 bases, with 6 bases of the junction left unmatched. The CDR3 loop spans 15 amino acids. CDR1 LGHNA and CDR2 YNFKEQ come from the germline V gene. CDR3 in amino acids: CASSQIAGGQHTQYF. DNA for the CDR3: TGTGCCAGCAGCCAAATAGCGGGGGGACAACATACGCAGTATTTT.

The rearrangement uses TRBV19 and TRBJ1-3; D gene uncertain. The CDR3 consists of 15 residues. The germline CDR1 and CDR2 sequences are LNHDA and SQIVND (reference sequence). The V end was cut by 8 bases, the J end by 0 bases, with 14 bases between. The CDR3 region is CASRMTTDSGNTIYF. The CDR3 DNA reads TGTGCCAGTCGCATGACTACAGACTCTGGAAACACCATATATTTT.

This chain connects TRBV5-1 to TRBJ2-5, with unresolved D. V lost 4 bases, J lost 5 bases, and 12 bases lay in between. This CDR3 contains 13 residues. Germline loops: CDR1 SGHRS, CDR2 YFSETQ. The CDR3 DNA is TGCGCCAGCAGCACTACTCCCGTGGAGACCCAGTACTTC. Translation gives CASSTTPVETQYF.